The clone carrying this TCR beta chain was detected ten times or more. No antigen is known for it. The data are from a study of spatial heterogeneity in lung cancer. At the level of the study: Detection consistently yielded more beta chains than alpha chains. Notes on the study in general: Ubiquitous expanded tumor TCRs were observed in blood more at resection than follow-up.

The time point: sample taken at primary tumor resection. From tumor, nontumor lung or frozen PBMC, whole RNA was taken unsorted for sequencing. Samples were donated by 72 untreated early-stage non-small cell lung cancer patients. TCR cDNA molecules each had a unique molecular identifier. TCRdb independently ran MiXCR on the 5' RACE reads; one entry per CDR3 protein. The profile shows 10,000 to 12,000 distinct CDR3 sequences, about 5% of them singletons. This CDR3 is built from 12 residues. Germline-derived CDR1 and CDR2 are ENHRY and SYGVKD. V gave up 6 bases and J gave up 6 bases; unmatched junction bases: 2.

Here the sequenced sample was PBMCs, taken at surgery. The chain uses TRBV10-3 and TRBJ1-2; the match to TRBD1 covers 9 bases. This TCR derives from a male donor with early-stage non-small cell lung cancer. The CDR3 region has the DNA TGTGCCATCAGGGGACAGGGACATGGCTACACCTTC. Its protein product is CAIRGQGHGYTF.